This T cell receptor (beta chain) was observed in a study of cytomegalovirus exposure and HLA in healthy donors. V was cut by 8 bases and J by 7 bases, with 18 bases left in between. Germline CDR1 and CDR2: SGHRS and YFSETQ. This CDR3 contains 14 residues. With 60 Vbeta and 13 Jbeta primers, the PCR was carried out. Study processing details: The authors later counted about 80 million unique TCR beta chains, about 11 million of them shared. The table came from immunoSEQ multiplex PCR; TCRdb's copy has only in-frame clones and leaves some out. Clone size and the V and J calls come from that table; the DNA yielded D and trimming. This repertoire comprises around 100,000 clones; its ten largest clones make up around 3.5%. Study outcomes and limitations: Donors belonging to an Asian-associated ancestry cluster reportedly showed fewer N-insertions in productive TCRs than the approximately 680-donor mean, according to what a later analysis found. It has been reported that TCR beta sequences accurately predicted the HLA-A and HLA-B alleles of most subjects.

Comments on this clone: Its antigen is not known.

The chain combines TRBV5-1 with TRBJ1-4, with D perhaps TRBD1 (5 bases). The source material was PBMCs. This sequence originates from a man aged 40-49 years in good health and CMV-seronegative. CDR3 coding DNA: TGCGCCAGTAGACCGGGCCAGGGAGGTGAAAAACTGTTTTTT. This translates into CASRPGQGGEKLFF.